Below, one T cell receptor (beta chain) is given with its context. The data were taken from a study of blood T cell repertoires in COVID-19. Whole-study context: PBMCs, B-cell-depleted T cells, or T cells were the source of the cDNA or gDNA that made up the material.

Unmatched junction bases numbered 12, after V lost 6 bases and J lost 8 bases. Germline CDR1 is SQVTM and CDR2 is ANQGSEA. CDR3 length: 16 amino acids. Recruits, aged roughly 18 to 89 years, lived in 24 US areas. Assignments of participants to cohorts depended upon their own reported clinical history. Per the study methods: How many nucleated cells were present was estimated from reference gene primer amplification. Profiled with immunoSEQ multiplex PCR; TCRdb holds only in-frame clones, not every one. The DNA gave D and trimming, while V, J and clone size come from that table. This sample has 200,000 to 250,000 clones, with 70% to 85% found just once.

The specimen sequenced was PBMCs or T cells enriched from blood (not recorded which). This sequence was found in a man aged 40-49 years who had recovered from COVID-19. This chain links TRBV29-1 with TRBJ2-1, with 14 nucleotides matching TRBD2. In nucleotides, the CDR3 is TGCAGCGTCTCCCGCGGGACTAGCGGGAGTAGACATGAGCAGTTCTTC. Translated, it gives CSVSRGTSGSRHEQFF.